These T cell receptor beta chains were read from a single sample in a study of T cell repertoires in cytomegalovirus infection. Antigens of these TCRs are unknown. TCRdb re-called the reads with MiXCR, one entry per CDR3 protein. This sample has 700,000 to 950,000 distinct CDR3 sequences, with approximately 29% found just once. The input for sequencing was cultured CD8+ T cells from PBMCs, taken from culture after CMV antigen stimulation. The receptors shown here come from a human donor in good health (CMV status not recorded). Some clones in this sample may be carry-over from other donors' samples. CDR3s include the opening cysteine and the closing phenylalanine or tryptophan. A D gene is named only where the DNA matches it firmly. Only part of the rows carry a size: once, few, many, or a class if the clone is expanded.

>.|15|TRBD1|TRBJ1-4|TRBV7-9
CASSTSTGINEKLFF
TGTGCCAGCAGCACCTCGACAGGGATTAATGAAAAACTGTTTTTT
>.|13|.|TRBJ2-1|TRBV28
CASRHLEGNEQFF
TGTGCCAGCAGGCATCTTGAGGGGAATGAGCAGTTCTTC
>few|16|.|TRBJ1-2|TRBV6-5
CASSLFPGPSDDGYTF
TGTGCCAGCAGTTTATTCCCAGGGCCGTCGGATGATGGCTACACCTTC
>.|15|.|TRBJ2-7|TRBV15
CATSRDRGLSYEQYF
TGTGCCACCAGCAGAGATCGTGGGTTAAGCTACGAGCAGTACTTC
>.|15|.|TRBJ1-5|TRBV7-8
CASSLGGGGHQPQHF
TGTGCCAGCAGCTTAGGGGGGGGGGGCCATCAGCCCCAGCATTTT
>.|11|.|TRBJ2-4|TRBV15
CATSSENIQYF
TGTGCCACCAGCTCCGAAAACATTCAGTACTTC
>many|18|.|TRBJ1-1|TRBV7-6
CASSPWPSFSPMNTEAFF
TGTGCCAGCAGCCCGTGGCCTTCATTCTCCCCTATGAACACTGAAGCTTTCTTT
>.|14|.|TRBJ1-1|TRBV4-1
CASSQERVATEAFF
TGCGCCAGCAGCCAAGAAAGGGTAGCCACTGAAGCTTTCTTT
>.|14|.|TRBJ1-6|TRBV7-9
CASSLSQSDSPLHF
TGTGCCAGCAGCTTAAGCCAGAGCGATTCACCCCTCCACTTT
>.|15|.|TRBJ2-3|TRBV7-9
CASSSPGTKGDTQYF
TGTGCCAGCAGCTCCCCGGGTACCAAGGGAGATACGCAGTATTTT
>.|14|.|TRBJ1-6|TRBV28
CASSLEGSSSPLHF
TGTGCCAGCAGTTTAGAGGGGTCAAGTTCACCCCTCCACTTT
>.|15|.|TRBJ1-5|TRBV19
CASSTLRDSNQPQHF
TGTGCCAGTAGTACCCTTCGGGATAGCAATCAGCCCCAGCATTTT
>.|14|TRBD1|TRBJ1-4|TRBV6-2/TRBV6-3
CATSGDRVAEKLFF
TGTGCCACCTCCGGGGACAGGGTGGCTGAAAAACTGTTTTTT
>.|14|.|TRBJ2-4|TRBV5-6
CASSLDRQANIQYF
TGTGCCAGCAGCTTGGATAGGCAGGCAAACATTCAGTACTTC
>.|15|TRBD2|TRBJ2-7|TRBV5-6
CASSFKRTSNLHQYF
TGTGCCAGCAGCTTCAAGCGGACTAGTAATTTGCACCAGTACTTC
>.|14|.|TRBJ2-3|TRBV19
CASSIILRTDTQYF
TGTGCCAGTAGTATAATCCTCCGCACAGATACGCAGTATTTT
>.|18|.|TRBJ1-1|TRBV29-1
CSVEGIRDEDFMNTEAFF
TGCAGCGTTGAGGGAATCCGGGACGAGGACTTCATGAACACTGAAGCTTTCTTT
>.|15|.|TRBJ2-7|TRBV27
CASSLSTAVGYEQYF
TGTGCCAGCAGTTTATCGACAGCCGTGGGCTACGAGCAGTACTTC
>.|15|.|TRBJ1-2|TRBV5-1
CASSLAAGDPYGYTF
TGCGCCAGCAGCTTGGCGGCAGGAGATCCCTATGGCTACACCTTC
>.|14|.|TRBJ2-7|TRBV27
CASSLSAGPYEQYF
TGTGCCAGCAGTTTATCAGCAGGGCCCTACGAGCAGTACTTC
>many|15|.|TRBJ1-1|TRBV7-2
CASSLFPLLNTEAFF
TGTGCCAGCAGCTTATTTCCTCTACTGAACACTGAAGCTTTCTTT
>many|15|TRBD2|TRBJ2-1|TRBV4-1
CASSQEAGVYNEQFF
TGCGCCAGCAGCCAAGAAGCGGGGGTCTACAATGAGCAGTTCTTC
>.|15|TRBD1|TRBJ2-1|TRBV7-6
CASSTGTGNLNEQFF
TGTGCCAGCAGCACCGGGACAGGGAATCTGAATGAGCAGTTCTTC
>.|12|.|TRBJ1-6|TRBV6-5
CASSYLTSPLHF
TGTGCCAGCAGTTACTTGACGTCACCCCTCCACTTT
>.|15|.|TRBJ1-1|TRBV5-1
CASSRGGEARTEAFF
TGCGCCAGCAGCCGCGGCGGGGAGGCGAGGACTGAAGCTTTCTTT
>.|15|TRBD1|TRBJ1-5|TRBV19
CASSPSAGGFQPQHF
TGTGCCAGTAGTCCCTCGGCAGGGGGCTTTCAGCCCCAGCATTTT